This is a list of T cell receptor beta chains from one sample in a study of T cell changes during pregnancy in multiple sclerosis. The repertoire was sequenced with immunoSEQ multiplex PCR; TCRdb's copy has only in-frame clones and lacks some. The data show approximately 74,000 clones, approximately 92% seen once. Specimen: peripheral blood, collected before pregnancy. Receptor source: a female donor with multiple sclerosis, enrolled in a pregnancy study. Both conserved end residues are part of each CDR3. A D gene is named only where the DNA matches it firmly. Size is omitted from some rows. Given values are once, few, many or a class for expanded clones.

v_call,j_call,clone_size,d_call,cdr3_aa
TRBV9,TRBJ1-1,.,.,CASSVDRANTEAFF
TRBV2,TRBJ1-1,.,.,CASSDPRMNTEAFF
TRBV6-6,TRBJ1-2,.,TRBD1,CASGTGNYGYTF
TRBV9,TRBJ2-4,.,.,CASSVATAAAIQYF
TRBV7-9,TRBJ2-7,.,TRBD1,CASSLPGGTGDAYEQYF
TRBV10-3,TRBJ2-1,.,.,CAISERGALRNNEQFF
TRBV18,TRBJ2-3,.,TRBD2,CASSRSGTSGRTSPADTQYF
TRBV29-1,TRBJ1-1,few,.,CSVEPGNTEAFF
TRBV10-3,TRBJ2-7,.,TRBD2,CAISASGTSDEQYF
TRBV5-1,TRBJ2-7,once,.,CASSLDGTLSYEQYF
TRBV19,TRBJ1-5,.,.,CASSRGGAGQPQHF
TRBV28,TRBJ2-7,.,TRBD1,CASSLSTGGSRSYEQYF
TRBV27,TRBJ1-4,.,.,CASSMDRAGERKLFF
TRBV19,TRBJ1-2,.,.,CASSTTLYRAYGYTF
TRBV5-1,TRBJ1-2,.,TRBD1,CASSPGQGIYVYTF
TRBV7-9,TRBJ2-1,few,.,CASSMRRGNEQFF
TRBV18,TRBJ2-7,.,TRBD2,CASSPFAPSGSIDEQYF
TRBV27,TRBJ1-2,few,.,CASSREGNYGYTF
TRBV7-2,TRBJ2-7,.,.,CASSLVAKAYEQYF
TRBV7-9,TRBJ2-7,.,.,CAMGTASYEQYF